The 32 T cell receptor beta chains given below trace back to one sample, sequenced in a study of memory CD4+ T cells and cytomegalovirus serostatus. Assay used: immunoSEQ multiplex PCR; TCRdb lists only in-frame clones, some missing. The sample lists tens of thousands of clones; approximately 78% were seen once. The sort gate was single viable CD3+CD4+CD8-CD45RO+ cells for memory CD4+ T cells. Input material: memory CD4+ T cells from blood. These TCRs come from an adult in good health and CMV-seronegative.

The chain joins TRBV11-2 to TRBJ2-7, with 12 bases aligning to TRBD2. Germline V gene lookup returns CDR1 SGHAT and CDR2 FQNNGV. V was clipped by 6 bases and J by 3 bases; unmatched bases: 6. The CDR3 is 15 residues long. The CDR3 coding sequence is TGTGCCAGCAGACCGACTAGCGGGAGTAGCTACGAGCAGTACTTC. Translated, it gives CASRPTSGSSYEQYF.

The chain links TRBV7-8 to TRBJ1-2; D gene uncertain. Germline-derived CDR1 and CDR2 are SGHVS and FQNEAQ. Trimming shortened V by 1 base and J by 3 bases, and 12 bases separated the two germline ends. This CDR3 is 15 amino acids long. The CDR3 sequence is CASSLVLRGDYGYTF. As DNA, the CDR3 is TGTGCCAGCAGCTTAGTCTTGCGCGGTGACTATGGCTACACCTTC.

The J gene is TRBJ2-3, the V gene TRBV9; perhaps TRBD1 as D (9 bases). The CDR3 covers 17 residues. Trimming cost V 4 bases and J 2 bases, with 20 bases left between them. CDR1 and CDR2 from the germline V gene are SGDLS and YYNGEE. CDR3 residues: CASSLQGAGGYTDTQYF. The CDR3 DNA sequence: TGTGCCAGCAGCCTACAGGGGGCGGGGGGTTACACAGATACGCAGTATTTT.

CDR3 sequence (DNA): TGTGCCAGCTCACCACTCCCCCCCGGGACAGGGTCGAACACTGAAGCTTTCTTT. Translating gives CASSPLPPGTGSNTEAFF. This rearrangement joins TRBV18 to TRBJ1-1; TRBD1 aligns across 9 bases. Germline CDR1 KGHSH, CDR2 LQKENI. With V trimmed by 1 base and J by 1 base, 10 bases remained unmatched. The CDR3 runs 18 residues.

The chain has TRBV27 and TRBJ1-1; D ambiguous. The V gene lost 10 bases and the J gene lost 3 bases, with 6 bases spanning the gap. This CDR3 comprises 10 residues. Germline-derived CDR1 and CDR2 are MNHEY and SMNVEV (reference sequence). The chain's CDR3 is CATAYTEAFF. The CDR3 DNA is TGTGCCACCGCATACACTGAAGCTTTCTTT.

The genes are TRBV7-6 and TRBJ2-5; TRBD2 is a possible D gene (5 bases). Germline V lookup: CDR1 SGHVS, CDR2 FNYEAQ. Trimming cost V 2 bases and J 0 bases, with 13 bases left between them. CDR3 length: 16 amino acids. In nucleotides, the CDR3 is TGTGCCAGCAGCTTACGGGGTGGGGTGAACCAAGAGACCCAGTACTTC. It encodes CASSLRGGVNQETQYF. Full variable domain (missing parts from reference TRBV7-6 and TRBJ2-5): GAGVSQSPRYKVTKRGQDVALRCDPISGHVSLYWYRQALGQGPEFLTYFNYEAQQDKSGLPNDRFSAERPEGSISTLTIQRTEQRDSAMYRCASSLRGGVNQETQYFGPGTRLLVL.

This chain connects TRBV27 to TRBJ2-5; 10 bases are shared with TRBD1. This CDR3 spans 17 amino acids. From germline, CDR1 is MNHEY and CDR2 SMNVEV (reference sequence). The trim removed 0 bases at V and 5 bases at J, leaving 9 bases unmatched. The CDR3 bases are TGTGCCAGCAGTTTATCGGGGGACAGGGGCGATGGGGAGACCCAGTACTTC. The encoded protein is CASSLSGDRGDGETQYF.

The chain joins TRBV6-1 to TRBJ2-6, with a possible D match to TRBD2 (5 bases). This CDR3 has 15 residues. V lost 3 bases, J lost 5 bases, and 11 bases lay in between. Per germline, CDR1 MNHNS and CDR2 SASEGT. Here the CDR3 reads CASSDSGVRANVLTF. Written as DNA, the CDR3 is TGTGCCAGCAGTGACTCCGGGGTAAGGGCCAACGTCCTGACTTTC.

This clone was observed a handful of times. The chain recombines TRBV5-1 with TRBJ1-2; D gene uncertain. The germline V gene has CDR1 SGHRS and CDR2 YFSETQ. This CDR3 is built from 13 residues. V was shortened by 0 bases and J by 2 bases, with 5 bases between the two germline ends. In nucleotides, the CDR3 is TGCGCCAGCAGCTTGGCCGCCAACTATGGCTACACCTTC. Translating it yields CASSLAANYGYTF. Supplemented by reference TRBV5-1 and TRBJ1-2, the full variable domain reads KAGVTQTPRYLIKTRGQQVTLSCSPISGHRSVSWYQQTPGQGLQFLFEYFSETQRNKGNFPGRFSGRQFSNSRSEMNVSTLELGDSALYLCASSLAANYGYTFGSGTRLTVV.

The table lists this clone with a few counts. CDR3 in amino acids: CAWSPLSWTANTEAFF. The CDR3 DNA reads as TGTGCCTGGAGTCCCCTCTCATGGACGGCAAACACTGAAGCTTTCTTT. This chain joins TRBV30 and TRBJ1-1; D is uncertain. Between the trimmed V and J ends, which lost 2 bases and 2 bases, there was a span of 18 bases. Per the germline V gene, CDR1 is GTSNPN and CDR2 is SVGIG (reference sequence). This CDR3 spans 16 amino acids.

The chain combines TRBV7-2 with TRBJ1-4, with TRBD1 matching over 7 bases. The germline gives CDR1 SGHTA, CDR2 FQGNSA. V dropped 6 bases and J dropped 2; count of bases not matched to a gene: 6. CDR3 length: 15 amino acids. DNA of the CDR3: TGTGCCAGCAGAACAACGGGACAGACTAATGAAAAACTGTTTTTT. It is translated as CASRTTGQTNEKLFF.

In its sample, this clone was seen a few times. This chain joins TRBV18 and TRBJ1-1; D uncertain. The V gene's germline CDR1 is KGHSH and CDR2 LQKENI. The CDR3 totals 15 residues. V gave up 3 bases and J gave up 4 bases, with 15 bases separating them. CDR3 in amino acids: CASSPQTYVGTEAFF. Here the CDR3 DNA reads TGTGCCAGCTCACCTCAAACGTACGTGGGCACTGAAGCTTTCTTT. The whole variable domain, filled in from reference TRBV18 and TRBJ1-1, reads NAGVMQNPRHLVRRRGQEARLRCSPMKGHSHVYWYRQLPEEGLKFMVYLQKENIIDESGMPKERFSAEFPKEGPSILRIQQVVRGDSAAYFCASSPQTYVGTEAFFGQGTRLTVV.

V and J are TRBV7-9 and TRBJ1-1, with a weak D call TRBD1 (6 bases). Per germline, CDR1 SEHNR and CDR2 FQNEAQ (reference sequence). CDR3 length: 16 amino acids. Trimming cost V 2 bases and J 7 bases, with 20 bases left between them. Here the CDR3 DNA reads TGTGCCAGCAGCTTATCAAAGGCCGGGACAACCGATGAAGCTTTCTTT. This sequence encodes CASSLSKAGTTDEAFF.

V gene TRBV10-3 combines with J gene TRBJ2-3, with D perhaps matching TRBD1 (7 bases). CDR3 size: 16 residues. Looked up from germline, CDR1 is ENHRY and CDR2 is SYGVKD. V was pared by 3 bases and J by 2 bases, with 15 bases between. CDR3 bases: TGTGCCATCAGTGATTTGGAGGGGGCGGTCACAGATACGCAGTATTTT. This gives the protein CAISDLEGAVTDTQYF.

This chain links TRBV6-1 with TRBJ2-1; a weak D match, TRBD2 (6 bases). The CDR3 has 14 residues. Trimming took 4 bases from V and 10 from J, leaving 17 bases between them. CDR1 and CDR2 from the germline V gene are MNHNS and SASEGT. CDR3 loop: CASSGSGSGGEQFF. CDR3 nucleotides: TGTGCCAGCAGTGGCTCCGGGTCTGGAGGGGAGCAGTTCTTC.

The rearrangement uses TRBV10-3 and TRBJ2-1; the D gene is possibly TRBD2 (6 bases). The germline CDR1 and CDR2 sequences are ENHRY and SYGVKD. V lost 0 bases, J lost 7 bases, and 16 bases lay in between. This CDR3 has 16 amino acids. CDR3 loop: CAISESGGMGRNEQFF. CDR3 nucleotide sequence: TGTGCCATCAGTGAGTCGGGCGGTATGGGGAGGAATGAGCAGTTCTTC.

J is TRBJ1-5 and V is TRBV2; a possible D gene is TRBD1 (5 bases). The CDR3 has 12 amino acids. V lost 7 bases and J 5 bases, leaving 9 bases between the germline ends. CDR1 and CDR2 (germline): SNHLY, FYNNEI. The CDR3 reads CASTTQDQPQHF. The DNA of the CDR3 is TGTGCCAGCACTACACAGGATCAGCCCCAGCATTTT.

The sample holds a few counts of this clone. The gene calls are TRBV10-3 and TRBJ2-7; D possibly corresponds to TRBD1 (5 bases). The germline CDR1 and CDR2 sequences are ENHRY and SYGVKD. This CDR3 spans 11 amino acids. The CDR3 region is CATQGSYEQYF. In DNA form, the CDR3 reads TGTGCGACGCAGGGCTCCTACGAGCAGTACTTC.

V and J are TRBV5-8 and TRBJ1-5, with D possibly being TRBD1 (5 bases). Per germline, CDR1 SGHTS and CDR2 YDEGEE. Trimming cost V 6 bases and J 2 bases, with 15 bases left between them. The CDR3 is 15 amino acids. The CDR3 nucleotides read TGTGCCAGCACCCCTTGGCGGGGGGGCAATCAGCCCCAGCATTTT. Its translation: CASTPWRGGNQPQHF.

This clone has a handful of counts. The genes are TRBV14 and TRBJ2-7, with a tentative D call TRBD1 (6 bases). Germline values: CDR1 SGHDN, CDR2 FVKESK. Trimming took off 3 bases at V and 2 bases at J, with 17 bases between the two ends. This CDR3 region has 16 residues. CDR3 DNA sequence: TGTGCCAGCAGCCATGGGACACGTAGGCGGCCCTACGAGCAGTACTTC. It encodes CASSHGTRRRPYEQYF.

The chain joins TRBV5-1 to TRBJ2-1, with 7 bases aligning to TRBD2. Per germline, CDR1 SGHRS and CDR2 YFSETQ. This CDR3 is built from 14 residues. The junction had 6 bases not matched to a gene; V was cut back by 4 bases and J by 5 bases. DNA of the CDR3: TGCGCCAGCAGCCGACTGCGGGAGAACAATGAGCAGTTCTTC. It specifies CASSRLRENNEQFF.

The CDR3 spells CASSQEGGTIGSYGYTF. In nucleotides, the CDR3 is TGTGCCAGCAGCCAAGAAGGAGGGACCATCGGGAGCTATGGCTACACCTTC. The V and J genes are TRBV4-2 and TRBJ1-2; TRBD1 might be the D (5 bases). CDR3 size: 17 residues. The germline CDR1 and CDR2 sequences are LGHNA and YNFKEQ. Trimming left V 0 bases short and J 4 bases short, with 18 bases between.

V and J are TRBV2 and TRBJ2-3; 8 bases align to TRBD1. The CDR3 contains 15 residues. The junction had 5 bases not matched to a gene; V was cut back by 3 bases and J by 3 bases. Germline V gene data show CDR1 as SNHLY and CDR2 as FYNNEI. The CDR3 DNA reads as TGTGCCAGCAGTGACTGGACAGGGAAGACAGATACGCAGTATTTT. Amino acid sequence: CASSDWTGKTDTQYF.

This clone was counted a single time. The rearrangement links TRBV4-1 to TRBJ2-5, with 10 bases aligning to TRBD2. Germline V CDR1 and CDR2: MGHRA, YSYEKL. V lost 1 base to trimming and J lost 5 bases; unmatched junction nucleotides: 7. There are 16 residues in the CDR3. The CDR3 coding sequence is TGCGCCAGCAGCCAAGCCCAGCGGGGGGGCCCGGAGACCCAGTACTTC. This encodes CASSQAQRGGPETQYF.

The CDR3 DNA is TGTGCCAGCTCACCAAAAAAATTAATCGGGTACTACGAGCAGTACTTC. Translating it yields CASSPKKLIGYYEQYF. The chain joins TRBV18 to TRBJ2-7; no clear D. The CDR3 loop spans 16 amino acids. Trimming took 2 bases from V and 3 from J, leaving 17 bases between them. The germline gives CDR1 KGHSH, CDR2 LQKENI.

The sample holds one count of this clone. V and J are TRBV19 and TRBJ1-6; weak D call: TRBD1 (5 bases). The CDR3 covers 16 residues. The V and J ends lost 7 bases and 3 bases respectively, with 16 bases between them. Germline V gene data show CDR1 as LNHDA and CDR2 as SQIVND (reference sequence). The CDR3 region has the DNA TGTGCCAGTATGAAGCGGGACGGGGGCTATAATTCACCCCTCCACTTT. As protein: CASMKRDGGYNSPLHF.

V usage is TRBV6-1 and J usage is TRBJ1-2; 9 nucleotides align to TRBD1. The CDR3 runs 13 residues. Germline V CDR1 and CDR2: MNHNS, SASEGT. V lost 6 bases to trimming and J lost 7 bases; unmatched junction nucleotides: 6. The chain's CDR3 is CASRDRGRPGYTF. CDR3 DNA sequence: TGTGCCAGCAGGGACAGGGGCCGGCCTGGCTACACCTTC.

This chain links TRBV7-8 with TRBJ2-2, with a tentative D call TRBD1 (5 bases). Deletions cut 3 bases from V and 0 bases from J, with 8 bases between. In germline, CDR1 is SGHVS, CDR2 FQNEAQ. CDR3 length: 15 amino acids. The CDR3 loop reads CASSFLRANTGELFF. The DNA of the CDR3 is TGTGCCAGCAGCTTCCTCAGGGCGAACACCGGGGAGCTGTTTTTT.

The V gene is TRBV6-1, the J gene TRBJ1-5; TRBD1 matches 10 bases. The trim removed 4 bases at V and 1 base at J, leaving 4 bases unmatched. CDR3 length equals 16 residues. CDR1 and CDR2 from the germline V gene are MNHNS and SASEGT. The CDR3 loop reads CASSGADRGSNQPQHF. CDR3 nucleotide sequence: TGTGCCAGCAGTGGAGCGGACAGGGGGAGCAATCAGCCCCAGCATTTT.

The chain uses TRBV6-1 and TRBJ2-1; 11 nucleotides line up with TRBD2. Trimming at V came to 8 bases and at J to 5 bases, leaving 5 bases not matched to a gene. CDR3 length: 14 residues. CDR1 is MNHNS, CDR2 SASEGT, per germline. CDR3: CASHSGGADNEQFF. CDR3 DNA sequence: TGTGCCAGCCATAGCGGGGGGGCTGACAATGAGCAGTTCTTC.

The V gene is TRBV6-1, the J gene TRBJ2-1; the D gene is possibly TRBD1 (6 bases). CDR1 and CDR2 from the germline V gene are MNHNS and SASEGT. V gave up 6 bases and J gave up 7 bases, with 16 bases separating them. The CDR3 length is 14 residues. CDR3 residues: CASSGTTGFNEQFF. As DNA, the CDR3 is TGTGCCAGCAGCGGGACAACAGGATTTAATGAGCAGTTCTTC.

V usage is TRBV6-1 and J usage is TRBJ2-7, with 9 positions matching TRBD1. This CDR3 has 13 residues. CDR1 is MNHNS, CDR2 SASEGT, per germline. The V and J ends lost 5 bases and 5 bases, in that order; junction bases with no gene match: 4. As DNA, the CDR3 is TGTGCCAGCAGTAGGACAGGGGCGAACGAGCAGTACTTC. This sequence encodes CASSRTGANEQYF.